A selection of T cell receptor beta chains follows, all from one sample in a study of shared clonotypes between healthy human individuals. This table comes from immunoSEQ multiplex PCR, and its TCRdb copy is limited to in-frame clones, with some not included. The sample carries about 700,000 clones, roughly 70% recorded once. The sample comprised memory CD4+ T cells sorted from blood. The receptors derive from a woman under 40 in good health. Both conserved end residues are part of each CDR3. A D gene is named only where the DNA matches it firmly. Some rows mark clone size as missing; the rest say once, few, many or name a class of expanded clone.

v_gene	d_gene	abundance	j_gene	CDR3nt	CDR3aa
TRBV18	NA	NA	TRBJ2-5	TGTGCCAGCTCACCACAAGAGACCCAGTACTTC	CASSPQETQYF
TRBV6-1	NA	once	TRBJ2-7	TGTGCCAGCAGTGCAAGGACGGACTCCTACGAGCAGTACTTC	CASSARTDSYEQYF
TRBV5-1	TRBD2	NA	TRBJ2-7	TGCGCCAGCAGCTTGGTAGCGGGGCCAACCTACGAGCAGTACTTC	CASSLVAGPTYEQYF
TRBV19	TRBD1	few	TRBJ1-2	TGTGCCAGTAGTATGGACAGGGATTCTATGTCGCTTGGCTACACCTTC	CASSMDRDSMSLGYTF
TRBV14	TRBD2	NA	TRBJ2-7	TGTGCCAGCAGCCCCACTAGCGGGTTCACCTACGAGCAGTACTTC	CASSPTSGFTYEQYF
TRBV5-1	TRBD1	NA	TRBJ1-2	TGCGCCAGCAGCCACGGACAGGGCAACTATGGCTACACCTTC	CASSHGQGNYGYTF
TRBV21-1	NA	NA	TRBJ2-5	TGTGCCAGCAGCATTGGACTAGCGGGAGACGAACACCAAGAGACCCAGTACTTC	CASSIGLAGDEHQETQYF
TRBV7-3	TRBD2	once	TRBJ2-2	TGTGCCAGCAGCTTAACTAGCGGGAATCCCGCGAACACCGGGGAGCTGTTTTTT	CASSLTSGNPANTGELFF
TRBV5-1	TRBD1	NA	TRBJ1-1	TGCGCCAGCAGCACCACCAGGGGGGTCGAGACTGAAGCTTTCTTT	CASSTTRGVETEAFF
TRBV15	NA	NA	TRBJ1-4	TGTGCCACCAGCAGACAGGGGCTTTATGAAAAACTGTTTTTT	CATSRQGLYEKLFF
TRBV11-1	NA	NA	TRBJ1-2	TGTGCCAGCAGCCCAGCCCAGGGAACCTATGGCTACACCTTC	CASSPAQGTYGYTF
TRBV4-2	TRBD2	NA	TRBJ2-3	TGTGCCAGCAGCCAATACGGCGGGAGTGGGGATACGCAGTATTTT	CASSQYGGSGDTQYF
TRBV27	TRBD1	NA	TRBJ1-1	TGTGCCAGCAGTCCGGGACAGGAGGGGTTCACTGAAGCTTTCTTT	CASSPGQEGFTEAFF
TRBV27	NA	NA	TRBJ2-1	TGTGCCAGCCACCCCGGGACTCAGATATGGAATGAGCAGTTCTTC	CASHPGTQIWNEQFF
TRBV28	NA	NA	TRBJ2-7	TGTGCCAGCAGTAGAACGAGCTACGAGCAGTACTTC	CASSRTSYEQYF
TRBV15	TRBD2	few	TRBJ2-1	TGTGCCACCAGCAGGCTGACTAGCGGGATTCCCCCTGAGCAGTTCTTC	CATSRLTSGIPPEQFF
TRBV2	NA	NA	TRBJ1-5	TGTGCCAGCAGTGACAGTTTGAGGAATCAGCCCCAGCATTTT	CASSDSLRNQPQHF
TRBV18	NA	NA	TRBJ2-2	TGTGCCAGCTCACCCTGGGCAGACCCCCGGGAGCTGTTTTTT	CASSPWADPRELFF
TRBV7-9	NA	NA	TRBJ2-7	TGTGCCAGCAGCTTAGGCGGGAAAGAATACGAGCAGTACTTC	CASSLGGKEYEQYF
TRBV5-1	NA	few	TRBJ2-5	TGCGCCAGCAGCCCGGGTGGGGCCCAAGAGACCCAGTACTTC	CASSPGGAQETQYF
TRBV12-2	NA	NA	TRBJ2-5	TGTGCAAGTCGCTTACTTAAGACCCAGTACTTC	CASRLLKTQYF
TRBV27	NA	NA	TRBJ2-7	TGTGCCAGCAGTTTAAGGCTCGGGTCTGGCTACGAGCAGTACTTC	CASSLRLGSGYEQYF
TRBV6-5	NA	NA	TRBJ2-7	TGTGCCAGCAGTGACTACGGCTATCCTTACGAGCAGTACTTC	CASSDYGYPYEQYF
TRBV5-1	TRBD2	NA	TRBJ2-1	TGCGCCAGCAGCTACGGGACTAGCGGGAGTTTTACGGGCAATGAGCAGTTCTTC	CASSYGTSGSFTGNEQFF
TRBV27	NA	NA	TRBJ1-4	TGTGCCAGCAGATCGACAGGTGGGGAGGAAAAACTGTTTTTT	CASRSTGGEEKLFF
TRBV7-2	NA	NA	TRBJ2-5	TGTGCCAGCAGCTTAACTTCTGCTGGAGGTGGAGAGACCCAGTACTTC	CASSLTSAGGGETQYF
TRBV29-1	NA	NA	TRBJ1-1	TGCAGCGTTGGGAGGGACGGGAACACTGAAGCTTTCTTT	CSVGRDGNTEAFF
TRBV9	NA	NA	TRBJ2-2	TGTGCCAGCAGCTCCCGAAGGGGGAATCAAGCCGGGGAGCTGTTTTTT	CASSSRRGNQAGELFF
TRBV7-9	NA	NA	TRBJ1-5	TGTGCCAGCAGCGCCGGAACCAGCAATCAGCCCCAGCATTTT	CASSAGTSNQPQHF
TRBV11-2	NA	NA	TRBJ2-7	TGTGCCAGCAGACCGGACTACAACTACGAGCAGTACTTC	CASRPDYNYEQYF
TRBV5-6	TRBD1	NA	TRBJ2-4	TGTGCCAGCAGCCGAACCGGACAGGGGGCGAGGGTAGACATTCAGTACTTC	CASSRTGQGARVDIQYF
TRBV6-1	NA	NA	TRBJ1-3	TGTGCCAGCAGGGGGTCCCACTGGGACACCATATATTTT	CASRGSHWDTIYF
TRBV2	NA	NA	TRBJ2-7	TGTGCCAGCAGTAGTCAAGAAGGGAATGAGCAGTACTTC	CASSSQEGNEQYF
TRBV2	NA	few	TRBJ1-1	TGTGCCAGCATTACGCAGGGCCGGAACACTGAAGCTTTCTTT	CASITQGRNTEAFF
TRBV18	TRBD2	once	TRBJ2-3	TGTGCCAGCTCACCGGGACTAGCGGAGGGGGGAGATACGCAGTATTTT	CASSPGLAEGGDTQYF
TRBV5-1	TRBD2	NA	TRBJ2-2	TGCGCCAGCAGCTTGGGTAGCGGGAGATTCACCGGGGAGCTGTTTTTT	CASSLGSGRFTGELFF
TRBV6-5	TRBD1	once	TRBJ1-2	TGTGCCAGCAGGACCGAAGGGGGCCTTAACTATGGCTACACCTTC	CASRTEGGLNYGYTF
TRBV7-9	TRBD2	NA	TRBJ2-1	TGTGCCAGCAGTCAACCCGGACTAGCGGGAGGGAAAAACAATGAGCAGTTCTTC	CASSQPGLAGGKNNEQFF
TRBV20-1	TRBD2	NA	TRBJ2-7	TGCAGTGCCGAGTGGGGGGGCGAGCAGTACTTC	CSAEWGGEQYF